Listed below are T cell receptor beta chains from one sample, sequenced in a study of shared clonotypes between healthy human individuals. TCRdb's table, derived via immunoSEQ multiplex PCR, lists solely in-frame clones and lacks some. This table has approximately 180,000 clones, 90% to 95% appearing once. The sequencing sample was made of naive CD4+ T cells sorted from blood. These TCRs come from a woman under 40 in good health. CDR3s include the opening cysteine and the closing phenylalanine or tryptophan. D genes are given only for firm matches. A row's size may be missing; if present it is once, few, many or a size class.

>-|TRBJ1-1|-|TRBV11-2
CASSRHHQDEAFF
TGTGCCAGCAGCCGTCATCACCAGGACGAAGCTTTCTTT
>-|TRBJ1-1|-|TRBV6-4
CASRQGRDAEAFF
TGTGCCAGCAGACAGGGAAGGGACGCTGAAGCTTTCTTT
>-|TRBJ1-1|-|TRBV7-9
CASSLAMGEGMNTEAFF
TGTGCCAGCAGCTTAGCGATGGGGGAGGGGATGAACACTGAAGCTTTCTTT
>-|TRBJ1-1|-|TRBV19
CATQKTAMNTEAFF
TGTGCCACCCAAAAGACAGCAATGAACACTGAAGCTTTCTTT
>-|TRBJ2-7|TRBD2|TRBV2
CASRGDYFSYEQYF
TGTGCCAGCAGGGGGGACTACTTCTCCTACGAGCAGTACTTC
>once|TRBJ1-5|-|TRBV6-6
CASSYSPRQDNQPQHF
TGTGCCAGCAGTTACTCCCCAAGGCAGGACAATCAGCCCCAGCATTTT
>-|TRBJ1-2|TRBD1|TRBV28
CASRDRGPGGYTF
TGTGCCAGCAGGGACAGGGGGCCGGGAGGCTACACCTTC
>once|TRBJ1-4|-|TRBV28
CASITSRGAGANEKLFF
TGTGCCAGCATTACCTCTAGGGGCGCAGGGGCTAATGAAAAACTGTTTTTT
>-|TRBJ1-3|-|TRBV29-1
CSVEGGGSSGNTIYF
TGCAGCGTTGAAGGTGGCGGAAGCTCTGGAAACACCATATATTTT
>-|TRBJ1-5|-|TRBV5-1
CASSFGPGAQPQHF
TGCGCCAGCAGCTTTGGTCCGGGGGCCCAGCCCCAGCATTTT
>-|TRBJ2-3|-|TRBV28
CATGAITDTQYF
TGTGCCACGGGGGCGATCACAGATACGCAGTATTTT
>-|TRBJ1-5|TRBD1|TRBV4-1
CASSLSSGTGPLTQHF
TGCGCCAGCAGCCTATCCTCCGGGACAGGGCCCTTGACCCAGCATTTT
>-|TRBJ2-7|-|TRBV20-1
CSARPYSEQYF
TGCAGTGCTAGGCCCTACAGCGAGCAGTACTTC
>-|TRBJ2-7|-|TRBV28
CASSPFDGFGPNEQYF
TGTGCCAGCAGTCCTTTCGACGGATTTGGGCCTAACGAGCAGTACTTC
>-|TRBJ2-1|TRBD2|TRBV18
CASSPPALAGEYEQFF
TGTGCCAGCTCACCACCGGCACTAGCGGGAGAGTATGAGCAGTTCTTC
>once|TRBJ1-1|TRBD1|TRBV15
CATSTTGYKGAFF
TGTGCCACCAGCACGACAGGGTATAAAGGAGCTTTCTTT
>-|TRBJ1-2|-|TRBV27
CASSLLGPTLQGSGYTF
TGTGCCAGCAGCTTACTGGGCCCAACTCTACAGGGTTCTGGCTACACCTTC
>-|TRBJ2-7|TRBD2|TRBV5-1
CASSLGTSGTAYEQYF
TGCGCCAGCAGCTTGGGGACTAGCGGGACGGCCTACGAGCAGTACTTC
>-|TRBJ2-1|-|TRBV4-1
CASSQDTDEQFF
TGCGCCAGCAGCCAAGATACCGATGAGCAGTTCTTC
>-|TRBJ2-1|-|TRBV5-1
CASSLVDNEQFF
TGCGCCAGCAGCTTGGTGGACAATGAGCAGTTCTTC
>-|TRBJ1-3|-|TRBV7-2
CASSSWTASSGNTIYF
TGTGCCAGCAGCTCGTGGACCGCTAGCTCTGGAAACACCATATATTTT
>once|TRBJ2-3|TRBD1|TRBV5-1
CASSQSTGTTDTQYF
TGCGCCAGCAGCCAATCGACAGGGACCACAGATACGCAGTATTTT
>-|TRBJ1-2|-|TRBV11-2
CASSPDRGVLGYGYTF
TGTGCCAGCAGCCCCGATCGAGGGGTTTTGGGGTATGGCTACACCTTC
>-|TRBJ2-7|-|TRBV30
CAWRRMTSYSYEQYF
TGTGCCTGGAGGCGTATGACTAGTTATTCCTACGAGCAGTACTTC
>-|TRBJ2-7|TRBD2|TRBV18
CASSPTAGGTYEQYF
TGTGCCAGCTCCCCCACGGCGGGGGGGACCTACGAGCAGTACTTC
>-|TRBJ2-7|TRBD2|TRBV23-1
CASSCQLVQRDRSSYEQYF
TGCGCCAGCAGTTGTCAACTGGTTCAGCGGGACCGGAGTTCCTACGAGCAGTACTTC
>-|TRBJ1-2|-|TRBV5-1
CASSLSGEWYGYTF
TGCGCCAGCAGCTTAAGCGGGGAGTGGTATGGCTACACCTTC
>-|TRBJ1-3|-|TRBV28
CASSLSGPGNTIYF
TGTGCCAGCAGTTTATCAGGCCCTGGAAACACCATATATTTT
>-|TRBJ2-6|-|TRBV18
CASSTGVSSGANVLTF
TGTGCCAGCTCAACCGGGGTGAGCTCTGGGGCCAACGTCCTGACTTTC
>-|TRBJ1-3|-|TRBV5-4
CASSLAGEYTIYF
TGTGCCAGCAGCTTGGCAGGGGAGTACACCATATATTTT
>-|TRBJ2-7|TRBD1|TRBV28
CASNTGEAGYEQYF
TGTGCCAGCAACACAGGGGAAGCAGGCTACGAGCAGTACTTC
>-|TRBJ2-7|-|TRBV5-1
CASSLSDEQYF
TGCGCCAGCAGCTTGTCTGACGAGCAGTACTTC
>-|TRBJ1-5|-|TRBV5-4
CASSYRDYNQPQHF
TGTGCCAGCAGCTACCGGGACTACAATCAGCCCCAGCATTTT
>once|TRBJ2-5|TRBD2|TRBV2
CASSWTSGSTETQYF
TGTGCCAGCAGCTGGACTAGCGGGAGTACGGAGACCCAGTACTTC
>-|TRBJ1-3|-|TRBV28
CASAIQRLSGNTIYF
TGTGCCAGCGCCATCCAGAGACTCTCTGGAAACACCATATATTTT
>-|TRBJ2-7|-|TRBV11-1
CASSLGASKTYEQYF
TGTGCCAGCAGCTTAGGGGCGAGCAAAACCTACGAGCAGTACTTC
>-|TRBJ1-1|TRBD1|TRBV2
CASSPGTGVNTEAFF
TGTGCCAGCAGTCCCGGGACAGGAGTGAACACTGAAGCTTTCTTT
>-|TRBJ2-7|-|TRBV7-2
CASSLGQGTGIYEQYF
TGTGCCAGCAGCTTAGGACAAGGGACGGGGATTTACGAGCAGTACTTC
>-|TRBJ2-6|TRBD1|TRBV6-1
CASSERQGMASGANVLTF
TGTGCCAGCAGTGAAAGACAGGGGATGGCATCTGGGGCCAACGTCCTGACTTTC
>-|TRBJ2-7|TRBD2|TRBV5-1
CASSLERGTYEQYF
TGCGCCAGCAGCCTCGAGCGGGGAACCTACGAGCAGTACTTC
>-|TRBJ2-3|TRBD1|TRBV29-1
CSVDDRGPTDTQYF
TGCAGCGTGGACGACAGGGGGCCTACAGATACGCAGTATTTT
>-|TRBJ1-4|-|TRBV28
CASKDSTNEKLFF
TGTGCCAGCAAGGATTCAACTAATGAAAAACTGTTTTTT
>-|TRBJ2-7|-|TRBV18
CASSPRAQTFYEQYF
TGTGCCAGCTCACCTAGGGCCCAGACCTTCTACGAGCAGTACTTC